The source of this T cell receptor beta chain is a study of Ad26.COV2.S vaccination and SARS-CoV-2 variants. Broader study findings: Spike-specific responses of CD8+ and CD4+ T cells were reported to display substantial breadth after vaccination. Placebo and vaccine recipients had non-spike TCR breadth that was similar. Placebo recipients had lower spike-specific TCR breadth than vaccine recipients. Researchers cautioned that TCR breadth and depth analyses may have underestimated total T cell responses.

The assay was immunoSEQ multiplex PCR, and TCRdb's table has in-frame clones only and misses some. This table has about 94,000 clones, about four fifths appearing once. Per the germline V gene, CDR1 is SQVTM and CDR2 is ANQGSEA. The CDR3 runs 14 residues. V lost 5 bases, J lost 6 bases, and 8 bases stayed unmatched. Details on this clone: What it binds is unknown.

This chain uses TRBV29-1 with TRBJ2-7, with 12 positions matching TRBD2. Source: peripheral blood, taken after recovery from COVID-19. This TCR derives from a human donor who had recovered from COVID-19. CDR3 DNA sequence: TGCAGCGTTCAAAGGACTAGCGGGATGGGCGAGCAGTACTTC. It yields the protein CSVQRTSGMGEQYF.